Sequencing of this T cell receptor beta chain was carried out in a study of OX40 agonist ivuxolimab in advanced cancers. To note about this clone: Other nucleotide sequences from this sample produce the same CDR3.

Generated by immunoSEQ multiplex PCR, the TCRdb table keeps only in-frame clones and is missing some. The table has around 74,000 clones, less than 90% seen once. The V gene's germline CDR1 is SGHVS and CDR2 FNYEAQ. The CDR3 consists of 13 residues. Trimming cost V 2 bases and J 8 bases; bases outside gene matches: 4. J is TRBJ1-2 and V is TRBV7-6, with 8 bases matching TRBD1. The sample here was CD4+ or CD8+ T cells sorted from blood, taken in a trial of the OX40 agonist ivuxolimab. This sequence was found in an adult with an advanced solid tumor such as melanoma, head and neck, liver or kidney cancer. CDR3 nucleotides: TGTGCCAGCAGCTTACCAGGGGGCCGCGGCTACACCTTC. Protein: CASSLPGGRGYTF.